Described below is a single TCR beta chain sequence and its context. Germline V lookup: CDR1 SGHRS, CDR2 YFSETQ. The CDR3 runs to 13 residues. The germline V and J ends were trimmed by 4 bases and 6 bases, with 11 bases remaining between them. Clones were sequenced by immunoSEQ multiplex PCR, and TCRdb holds only the in-frame ones, with some missing. This sample carries around 60,000 clones, around 81% of them seen once, and the ten largest clones take roughly 27%. The data derive from a study of T cell responses to AZD1222 COVID-19 vaccine. Here the sequenced sample was peripheral blood, taken 28 days after the second AZD1222 dose. This sequence originates from an adult who received the AZD1222 COVID-19 vaccine. This chain uses TRBV5-1 with TRBJ1-5, with D perhaps matching TRBD1 (5 bases). In DNA form, the CDR3 reads TGCGCCAGCAGCCGCGTGGGGGGTCAGCCCCAGCATTTT. This codes for CASSRVGGQPQHF. The full variable domain, rest sourced from reference TRBV5-1 and TRBJ1-5, is KAGVTQTPRYLIKTRGQQVTLSCSPISGHRSVSWYQQTPGQGLQFLFEYFSETQRNKGNFPGRFSGRQFSNSRSEMNVSTLELGDSALYLCASSRVGGQPQHFGDGTRLSIL.